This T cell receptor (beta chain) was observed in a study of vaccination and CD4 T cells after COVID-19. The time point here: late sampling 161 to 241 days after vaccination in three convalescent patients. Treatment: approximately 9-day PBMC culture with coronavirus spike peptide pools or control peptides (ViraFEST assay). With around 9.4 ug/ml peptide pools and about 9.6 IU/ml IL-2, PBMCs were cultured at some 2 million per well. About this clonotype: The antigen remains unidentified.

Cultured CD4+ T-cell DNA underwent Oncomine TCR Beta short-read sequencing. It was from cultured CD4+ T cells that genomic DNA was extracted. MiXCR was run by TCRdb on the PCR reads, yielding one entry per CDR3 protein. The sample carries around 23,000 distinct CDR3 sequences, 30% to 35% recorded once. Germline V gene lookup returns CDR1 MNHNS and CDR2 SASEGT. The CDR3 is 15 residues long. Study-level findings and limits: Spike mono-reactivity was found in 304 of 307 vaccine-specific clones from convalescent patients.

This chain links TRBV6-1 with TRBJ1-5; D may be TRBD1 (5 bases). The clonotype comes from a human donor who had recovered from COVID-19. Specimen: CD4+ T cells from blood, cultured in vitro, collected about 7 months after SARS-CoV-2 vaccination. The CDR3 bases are TGTGCACATGCAGGGAATCCAGGTCAAAATCAGCCCCAGCATTTT. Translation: CAHAGNPGQNQPQHF.